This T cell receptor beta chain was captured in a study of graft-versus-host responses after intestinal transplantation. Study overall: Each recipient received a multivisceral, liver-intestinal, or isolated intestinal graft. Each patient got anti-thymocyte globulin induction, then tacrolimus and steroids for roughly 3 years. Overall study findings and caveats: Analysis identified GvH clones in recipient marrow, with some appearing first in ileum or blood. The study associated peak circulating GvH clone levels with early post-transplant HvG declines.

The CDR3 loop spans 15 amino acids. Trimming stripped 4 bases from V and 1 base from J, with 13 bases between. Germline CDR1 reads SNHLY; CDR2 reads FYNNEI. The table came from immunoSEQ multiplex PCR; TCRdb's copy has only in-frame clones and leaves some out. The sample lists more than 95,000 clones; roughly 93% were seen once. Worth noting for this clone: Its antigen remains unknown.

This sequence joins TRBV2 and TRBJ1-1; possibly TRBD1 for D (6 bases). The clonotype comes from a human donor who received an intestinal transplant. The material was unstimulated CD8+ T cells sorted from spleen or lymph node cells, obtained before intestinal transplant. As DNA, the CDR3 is TGTGCCAGCAGTGCCCGGGGGCCATCGAACACTGAAGCTTTCTTT. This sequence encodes CASSARGPSNTEAFF.